What follows are 30 T cell receptor beta chains derived from one specimen sequenced in a study of identical twins. In TCRdb, the 5' RACE reads were re-called with MiXCR into one record per CDR3 protein. This table holds hundreds of thousands of distinct CDR3 sequences, roughly 6% found once. Sequences were obtained from naive T cells sorted from blood. These receptors all come from a man in his late teens or twenties in good health.

The chain employs TRBV10-3 and TRBJ1-1; D remains unclear. V lost 3 bases and J lost 1, with 9 bases in between. Germline CDR1 and CDR2: ENHRY and SYGVKD. The CDR3 has 14 amino acids. The DNA of the CDR3 is TGTGCCATCAGTGATCAGACGGCGAACACTGAAGCTTTCTTT. Its protein is CAISDQTANTEAFF.

The gene calls are TRBV10-3 and TRBJ2-1; the D call may be TRBD1 or TRBD2 (6 bases each). The CDR3 spans 14 residues. Trimming cost V 10 bases and J 5 bases, with 18 bases left between them. From germline, CDR1 is ENHRY and CDR2 SYGVKD. This CDR3 is CATQQGGGNNEQFF. In nucleotides, the CDR3 is TGTGCCACCCAACAGGGAGGTGGGAACAATGAGCAGTTCTTC.

This clonotype was counted a few times. This sequence joins TRBV29-1 and TRBJ2-1, with 8 bases that match TRBD2. J was trimmed by 5 bases and V by 2 bases; bases with no gene match: 8. CDR3 length: 15 residues. Germline-derived CDR1 and CDR2 are SQVTM and ANQGSEA. CDR3 sequence reads: CSVEIAGRADNEQFF. The CDR3 region has the DNA TGCAGCGTTGAAATTGCCGGGAGGGCCGACAATGAGCAGTTCTTC.

This clonotype was counted a few times. The chain has TRBV4-3 and TRBJ2-3; D gene unclear. Trimming left V 3 bases short and J 0 bases short, with 25 bases between. The V gene's germline CDR1 is LGHNA and CDR2 YSLEER. CDR3 length: 20 amino acids. This CDR3 reads CASSHSLTLHPLTSTDTQYF. For the CDR3, the DNA is TGCGCCAGCAGCCATTCACTGACGCTCCACCCGTTGACTAGCACAGATACGCAGTATTTT.

This clonotype has only a few counts. This rearrangement joins TRBV6-1 to TRBJ1-1; TRBD1 is a possible D gene (5 bases). The CDR3 spans 14 residues. From germline, CDR1 is MNHNS and CDR2 SASEGT. V dropped 6 bases and J dropped 1 base, with 12 bases sitting between them. CDR3 protein: CASREGPPNTEAFF. DNA of the CDR3: TGTGCCAGCAGGGAGGGACCGCCGAACACTGAAGCTTTCTTT.

This clonotype has ten or more counts. This chain connects TRBV10-3 to TRBJ1-2; 7 bases map to TRBD1. The CDR3 has 14 residues. Germline CDR1 and CDR2: ENHRY and SYGVKD. The junction had 2 bases not matched to a gene; V was cut back by 4 bases and J by 0 bases. This chain's CDR3 is CAISGTGANYGYTF. The CDR3 DNA reads TGTGCCATCAGTGGGACAGGAGCTAACTATGGCTACACCTTC.

This clonotype was found many times. The rearrangement uses TRBV24-1 and TRBJ2-5; possibly TRBD1 or TRBD2 for D (5 bases each). Trimming removed 4 bases from V and 2 bases from J, with 13 bases in between. The V gene's germline CDR1 is KGHDR and CDR2 SFDVKD. The CDR3 length is 15 residues. CDR3 in amino acids: CATSESGPGQETQYF. DNA for the CDR3: TGTGCCACCAGTGAATCGGGACCCGGGCAAGAGACCCAGTACTTC.

This clonotype has a count of ten or more. The rearrangement uses TRBV28 and TRBJ2-5, with TRBD2 as a possible D gene (5 bases). Trimming left V 5 bases short and J 7 bases short, with 20 bases between. The CDR3 covers 15 residues. Germline CDR1 and CDR2: MDHEN and SYDVKM. The CDR3 DNA is TGTGCCAGCAGTGAACCAGATACCGCCCGGGGGACCCAGTACTTC. This gives the protein CASSEPDTARGTQYF.

The sample holds many counts of this clonotype. The CDR3 reads CASSPGFTNTEAFF. In DNA, the CDR3 is TGTGCCAGCTCCCCGGGGTTTACCAACACTGAAGCTTTCTTT. The chain links TRBV18 to TRBJ1-1; D is unclear. Germline CDR1 KGHSH, CDR2 LQKENI. Trimming removed 6 bases from V and 2 bases from J, with 13 bases in between. This CDR3 region has 14 residues.

The table lists this clonotype with many counts. CDR3 nucleotide sequence: TGCGCCAGCAGCCATATTAGCGGGGCCCCCCTTGACACAGATACGCAGTATTTT. Its protein product is CASSHISGAPLDTDTQYF. The rearrangement uses TRBV4-1 and TRBJ2-3; 8 nucleotides line up with TRBD2. Per the germline V gene, CDR1 is MGHRA and CDR2 is YSYEKL. V gave up 3 bases and J gave up 2 bases; unmatched junction bases: 13. This CDR3 has 18 amino acids.

About this clonotype itself: A clone one base away is much larger, so this may be a read error. The CDR3 end shows no conserved phenylalanine or tryptophan, and so a read error is likely. CDR3 in amino acids: CASSFRRGGTEAFI. Here the CDR3 DNA reads TGTGCCAGCAGTTTCCGCAGGGGCGGCACTGAAGCTTTCATT. The chain joins TRBV12-3 or TRBV12-4 to TRBJ1-1; a weak D match, TRBD1 (6 bases). CDR3 length: 14 amino acids. The V end lost 3 bases, the J end lost 4 bases, and 12 bases lay between the germline ends.

The chain recombines TRBV15 with TRBJ2-1, with D uncertain. The germline CDR1 and CDR2 sequences are LNHNV and YYDKDF (reference sequence). The CDR3 totals 13 residues. V lost 0 bases and J 10 bases, leaving 10 bases between the germline ends. The CDR3 reads CATSRDRQYEQFF. Here the CDR3 DNA reads TGTGCCACCAGCAGAGATCGGCAGTACGAGCAGTTCTTC. The complete variable domain, with remaining parts taken from reference TRBV15 and TRBJ2-1, reads DAMVIQNPRYQVTQFGKPVTLSCSQTLNHNVMYWYQQKSSQAPKLLFHYYDKDFNNEADTPDNFQSRRPNTSFCFLDIRSPGLGDTAMYLCATSRDRQYEQFFGPGTRLTVL.

This clonotype was seen many times. This chain connects TRBV11-2 to TRBJ2-5, with D perhaps TRBD2 (6 bases). Per the germline V gene, CDR1 is SGHAT and CDR2 is FQNNGV. V was shortened by 4 bases and J by 4 bases, with 13 bases between the two germline ends. This CDR3 has 14 amino acids. In DNA form, the CDR3 reads TGTGCCAGCAGCTCCTTCGAGGGAGGAGAGACCCAGTACTTC. Encoded protein: CASSSFEGGETQYF.

Many counts were recorded for this clonotype. The V and J genes are TRBV28 and TRBJ2-3; 7 positions match TRBD1. Trimming took 5 bases from V and 0 from J; bases not matched to a gene: 11. Per the germline V gene, CDR1 is MDHEN and CDR2 is SYDVKM. The CDR3 is made up of 17 amino acids. The DNA of the CDR3 is TGTGCCAGCAGTGCTTCCCGACAGGGTTCTAGCACAGATACGCAGTATTTT. As protein: CASSASRQGSSTDTQYF.

This clonotype came up many times. The genes are TRBV20-1 and TRBJ2-1; 10 bases fit TRBD2. The length of the CDR3 is 16 residues. Trimming removed 2 bases from V and 5 bases from J; junction bases left unmatched: 9. Germline assignment: CDR1 DFQATT and CDR2 SNEGSKA (reference sequence). The chain's CDR3 is CSARPGPSGSNNEQFF. DNA for the CDR3: TGCAGTGCTAGACCAGGGCCTAGCGGGAGCAACAATGAGCAGTTCTTC.

This clonotype appeared many times. The chain recombines TRBV5-1 with TRBJ2-1, with D perhaps matching TRBD2 (5 bases). V gave up 1 base and J gave up 0 bases, with 17 bases separating them. Germline-derived CDR1 and CDR2 are SGHRS and YFSETQ. CDR3 length: 18 residues. The CDR3 DNA is TGCGCCAGCAGCTTGCGGGCTAGCTCCTTAAGCTCCTACAATGAGCAGTTCTTC. Amino acids: CASSLRASSLSSYNEQFF. Looking up the rest from reference TRBV5-1 and TRBJ2-1 gives the full variable domain: KAGVTQTPRYLIKTRGQQVTLSCSPISGHRSVSWYQQTPGQGLQFLFEYFSETQRNKGNFPGRFSGRQFSNSRSEMNVSTLELGDSALYLCASSLRASSLSSYNEQFFGPGTRLTVL.

CDR3 DNA sequence: TGCGCCAGCAGCCAAGTGGTCAGCTCCTACGAGCAGTACGTC. Its translation: CASSQVVSSYEQYV. The chain joins TRBV4-1 to TRBJ2-7, with D uncertain. This CDR3 is 14 amino acids long. V was cut by 1 base and J by 0 bases, with 7 bases left in between. CDR1 and CDR2 from the germline V gene are MGHRA and YSYEKL.

This clonotype was picked up many times. The rearrangement joins TRBV6-2 or TRBV6-3 to TRBJ2-1; 8 positions match TRBD1. This CDR3 region has 18 residues. Germline-derived CDR1 and CDR2 are MNHEY and SVGEGT. V shed 4 bases and J 2 bases; nucleotides not matched to a gene: 13. CDR3 coding DNA: TGTGCCAGCAGTTCCCCCCGGACAGGGTTACCCACCTACAATGAGCAGTTCTTC. Translating it yields CASSSPRTGLPTYNEQFF.

The CDR3 sequence is CASSLRGEPYNEQFF. CDR3 nucleotide sequence: TGCGCCAGCAGCCTCCGGGGGGAGCCCTACAATGAGCAGTTCTTC. The V gene is TRBV5-1, the J gene TRBJ2-1; TRBD2 agrees at 7 bases. V dropped 4 bases and J dropped 2; count of bases not matched to a gene: 6. Looked up from germline, CDR1 is SGHRS and CDR2 is YFSETQ. The CDR3 runs to 15 residues.

This clonotype has at least ten counts. This chain joins TRBV7-3 and TRBJ2-7, with D maybe TRBD2 (6 bases). The germline V gene has CDR1 SGHTA and CDR2 FQGTGA. The CDR3 has 14 residues. Between the trimmed V and J ends, which lost 5 bases and 1 base, there was a span of 12 bases. CDR3 DNA: TGTGCCAGCAGCATGACTAGAGGATCCTACGAGCAGTACTTC. As protein: CASSMTRGSYEQYF. Full variable domain (missing parts from reference TRBV7-3 and TRBJ2-7): GAGVSQTPSNKVTEKGKYVELRCDPISGHTALYWYRQSLGQGPEFLIYFQGTGAADDSGLPNDRFFAVRPEGSVSTLKIQRTERGDSAVYLCASSMTRGSYEQYFGPGTRLTVT.

In its sample, this clonotype was seen many times. The rearrangement uses TRBV12-3 or TRBV12-4 and TRBJ2-5; TRBD1 matches at 7 bases. The J segment lost 4 bases and the V segment lost 4 bases, leaving 12 bases of the junction unmatched. CDR3 size: 16 residues. CDR3 DNA sequence: TGTGCCAGCAGTTCAACTCTCCAGGGGGTCTCAGAGACCCAGTACTTC. This translates into CASSSTLQGVSETQYF.

The V gene is TRBV20-1, the J gene TRBJ1-5, with TRBD1 matching over 7 bases. The CDR3 is 14 amino acids. The V gene end was trimmed by 5 bases and the J gene end by 1 base; junction bases not matched to a gene: 5. The germline CDR1 and CDR2 sequences are DFQATT and SNEGSKA (reference sequence). The CDR3 DNA follows: TGCAGTGCTCACAGGGGTAAAAGCAATCAGCCCCAGCATTTT. Its translation: CSAHRGKSNQPQHF.

This clonotype was seen repeatedly, ten times or more. The V call is TRBV20-1, the J call TRBJ2-1, with D possibly TRBD2 on 6 matching bases. This CDR3 region has 12 residues. V was trimmed by 0 bases and J by 8 bases, leaving 8 bases between them. The germline gives CDR1 DFQATT, CDR2 SNEGSKA (reference sequence). CDR3 amino acids: CSAREWGDEQFF. CDR3 coding DNA: TGCAGTGCTAGAGAATGGGGGGATGAGCAGTTCTTC.

This clonotype was seen at least ten times. The chain uses TRBV7-9 and TRBJ2-7; D perhaps matches TRBD1 (5 bases). This CDR3 has 14 amino acids. Trimming shortened V by 1 base and J by 3 bases, and 10 bases separated the two germline ends. The germline CDR1 and CDR2 sequences are SEHNR and FQNEAQ (reference sequence). In DNA form, the CDR3 reads TGTGCCAGCAGCTTAGGTTACGACAGCTACGAGCAGTACTTC. This gives the protein CASSLGYDSYEQYF.

This clonotype was observed a few times. This chain links TRBV10-3 with TRBJ2-3, with TRBD2 as a possible D gene (5 bases). In germline, CDR1 is ENHRY, CDR2 SYGVKD. The CDR3 runs 17 residues. V lost 6 bases to trimming and J lost 5 bases, with 24 bases between them. The CDR3 sequence: CAISSGQSGTVLDTQYF. The CDR3 DNA reads TGTGCCATCAGCTCGGGCCAATCGGGAACTGTGTTAGATACGCAGTATTTT.

This clonotype was recorded a few times. The V call is TRBV20-1, the J call TRBJ2-7, with 7 bases aligning to TRBD2. The CDR3 covers 14 residues. V dropped 3 bases and J dropped 2; count of bases not matched to a gene: 7. CDR1 and CDR2 from the germline V gene are DFQATT and SNEGSKA (reference sequence). The CDR3 protein is CSASGASGAYEQYF. CDR3 coding DNA: TGCAGTGCTAGTGGGGCTAGCGGAGCCTACGAGCAGTACTTC.

This clonotype has at least ten counts. The chain joins TRBV20-1 to TRBJ1-2; 10 bases match TRBD1. Germline loops: CDR1 DFQATT, CDR2 SNEGSKA (reference sequence). J was trimmed by 6 bases and V by 4 bases; bases with no gene match: 8. The CDR3 runs to 14 residues. The CDR3 is CSATMDRGINGYTF. The DNA for the CDR3 is TGCAGTGCTACGATGGACAGGGGGATAAATGGCTACACCTTC.

This clonotype was seen more than once but under ten times. The chain employs TRBV20-1 and TRBJ1-4, with D uncertain. The V gene's germline CDR1 is DFQATT and CDR2 SNEGSKA (reference sequence). The V end was cut by 5 bases, the J end by 3 bases, with 7 bases between. The CDR3 loop spans 12 amino acids. The CDR3 sequence: CSALGPNEKLFF. In nucleotides, the CDR3 is TGCAGTGCTCTGGGCCCTAATGAAAAACTGTTTTTT.

In its sample, this clonotype was seen many times. V gene TRBV12-3 or TRBV12-4 combines with J gene TRBJ2-7; D gene unclear. This CDR3 region has 14 residues. Trimming took 5 bases from V and 1 from J, leaving 12 bases between them. In DNA, the CDR3 is TGTGCCAGCAGTCTTTGGCGGAGTTCCTACGAGCAGTACTTC. Residues: CASSLWRSSYEQYF.

Written as DNA, the CDR3 is TGTGCCAGCACCTCAGGACTAGCTATGGCCGGGGAGCTGTTTTTT. Its translation: CASTSGLAMAGELFF. V and J are TRBV3-1 and TRBJ2-2; 8 bases are a match to TRBD2. The germline V gene has CDR1 LGHDT and CDR2 YNNKEL (reference sequence). The CDR3 is 15 residues long. V gave up 7 bases and J gave up 6 bases; unmatched junction bases: 10.